These 23 T cell receptor beta chains share one sample of origin, sequenced in a study of blood T cell repertoires in COVID-19. Only in-frame clones appear in the TCRdb table, and some are missing; sequencing was by immunoSEQ multiplex PCR. This sample carries roughly 52,000 clones, 85% to 90% of them seen once, and the ten largest clones take 7.5% to 8.5%. The sequenced material came from peripheral blood. The receptors here all came from a man aged 55 to 70 with active COVID-19.

This sequence joins TRBV2 and TRBJ2-7; 16 bases align to TRBD2. The junction had 2 bases not matched to a gene; V was cut back by 9 bases and J by 6 bases. The CDR3 has 13 residues. Germline CDR1 is SNHLY and CDR2 is FYNNEI. The CDR3 nucleotides are TGTGCCAGGGGACTAGCGGGAGGGGGCGAGCAGTACTTC. Protein product: CARGLAGGGEQYF.

The genes are TRBV5-1 and TRBJ1-2, with a possible D match to TRBD1 (5 bases). From germline, CDR1 is SGHRS and CDR2 YFSETQ. The CDR3 extends over 14 amino acids. With 2 bases removed from V and 4 bases from J, the gap between germline ends came to 12 bases. The DNA of the CDR3 is TGCGCCAGCAGCTTTGGGGGGTTCCGCTATGGCTACACCTTC. It translates to CASSFGGFRYGYTF.

This chain uses TRBV4-1 with TRBJ2-5; 12 bases fit TRBD2. CDR1 is MGHRA, CDR2 YSYEKL, per germline. V trimming: 3 bases; J trimming: 3 bases; junction bases outside the gene matches: 11. This CDR3 spans 18 amino acids. The CDR3 here is CASSHRTSGTQKEETQYF. The CDR3 DNA follows: TGCGCCAGCAGCCACCGGACTAGCGGGACGCAGAAGGAAGAGACCCAGTACTTC.

This sequence joins TRBV13 and TRBJ2-7; 10 positions match TRBD2. There are 15 residues in the CDR3. V was clipped by 4 bases and J by 4 bases; unmatched bases: 7. The germline V gene encodes CDR1 PRHDT and CDR2 FYEKMQ (reference sequence). In DNA form, the CDR3 reads TGTGCCAGCAGCTATACTAGCGGGACCGGATACGAGCAGTACTTC. Translated, it gives CASSYTSGTGYEQYF. Full variable domain (missing parts from reference TRBV13 and TRBJ2-7): AAGVIQSPRHLIKEKRETATLKCYPIPRHDTVYWYQQGPGQDPQFLISFYEKMQSDKGSIPDRFSAQQFSDYHSELNMSSLELGDSALYFCASSYTSGTGYEQYFGPGTRLTVT.

V and J are TRBV19 and TRBJ2-2; D ambiguous. The V and J ends lost 5 bases and 5 bases respectively, with 6 bases between them. The CDR3 covers 12 residues. The germline V gene encodes CDR1 LNHDA and CDR2 SQIVND (reference sequence). The CDR3 region is CASSPQTGELFF. The CDR3 nucleotides read TGTGCCAGTAGTCCCCAGACCGGGGAGCTGTTTTTT.

Here the CDR3 reads CASSPAHRNYGYTF. CDR3 DNA: TGTGCCAGCAGCCCTGCCCACAGGAACTATGGCTACACCTTC. The chain links TRBV7-9 to TRBJ1-2; possibly TRBD1 for D (5 bases). V lost 5 bases, J lost 2 bases, and 12 bases lay in between. This CDR3 is built from 14 residues. CDR1 and CDR2 (germline): SEHNR, FQNEAQ (reference sequence).

This clone was counted between two and nine times. J is TRBJ2-6 and V is TRBV6-5; D is unresolved. Germline CDR1 and CDR2: MNHEY and SVGAGI. The CDR3 has 15 amino acids. The V gene lost 8 bases and the J gene lost 4 bases, with 15 bases spanning the gap. The CDR3 here is CASVPQPGGANVLTF. The CDR3 bases are TGTGCCAGCGTCCCCCAGCCAGGCGGGGCCAACGTCCTGACTTTC.

The chain is built from TRBV10-1 and TRBJ1-1; weak D call: TRBD1 (6 bases). Germline CDR1 WNHNN, CDR2 SYGVQD (reference sequence). V dropped 2 bases and J dropped 5 bases, with 12 bases sitting between them. There are 14 residues in the CDR3. CDR3 region: CASSERGGPTEAFF. The DNA of the CDR3 is TGCGCCAGCAGTGAGAGAGGGGGTCCAACTGAAGCTTTCTTT.

This sequence joins TRBV30 and TRBJ2-5; no firm D call. The CDR3 length is 13 residues. Germline V gene data show CDR1 as GTSNPN and CDR2 as SVGIG (reference sequence). V gave up 8 bases and J gave up 5 bases, with 18 bases separating them. CDR3 sequence (DNA): TGTGCCAGCGCCGCCTTTGGCTGGGAGACCCAGTACTTC. Encoded protein: CASAAFGWETQYF.

This chain links TRBV29-1 with TRBJ2-3; TRBD2 matches at 7 bases. There are 14 residues in the CDR3. With V trimmed by 5 bases and J by 2 bases, 7 bases remained unmatched. Germline CDR1 SQVTM, CDR2 ANQGSEA. The CDR3 bases are TGCAGCGTTTGGCTAGCGGACTTCACAGATACGCAGTATTTT. Its translation: CSVWLADFTDTQYF.

The chain links TRBV6-4 to TRBJ2-3; 9 positions agree with TRBD1. Germline V CDR1 and CDR2: MRHNA, SNTAGT. V was clipped by 1 base and J by 6 bases; unmatched bases: 8. This CDR3 region has 16 residues. The CDR3 bases are TGTGCCAGCAGTGACTTCACCGGGACAGGGAGGGATACGCAGTATTTT. This sequence encodes CASSDFTGTGRDTQYF.

The chain combines TRBV6-6 with TRBJ1-4; the match to TRBD1 covers 8 bases. V shed 6 bases and J 5 bases; nucleotides not matched to a gene: 5. This CDR3 comprises 14 residues. Germline CDR1 is MNHNY and CDR2 is SVGAGI (reference sequence). The CDR3 DNA sequence: TGTGCCAGCAGAGAGAGGACAGGGAATGAAAAACTGTTTTTT. The encoded protein is CASRERTGNEKLFF.

The rearrangement uses TRBV3-1 (or the pseudogene TRBV3-2) and TRBJ1-5; D may be TRBD1 (6 bases). CDR1 is LGHDT, CDR2 YNNKEL, per germline (reference sequence). The V end lost 0 bases, the J end lost 1 base, and 19 bases lay between the germline ends. CDR3 size: 19 residues. In nucleotides, the CDR3 is TGTGCCAGCAGCCAAGATTTGGGGGCAGGGGTTGGGAGCAATCAGCCCCAGCATTTT. The encoded protein is CASSQDLGAGVGSNQPQHF.

The genes are TRBV24-1 and TRBJ2-3; a weak D match, TRBD1 (5 bases). Trimming took off 2 bases at V and 5 bases at J, with 7 bases between the two ends. Germline-derived CDR1 and CDR2 are KGHDR and SFDVKD. There are 13 residues in the CDR3. CDR3 loop: CATSDSRVDTQYF. CDR3 sequence (DNA): TGTGCCACCAGTGATTCCAGGGTAGATACGCAGTATTTT.

The chain has TRBV2 and TRBJ2-7; 9 bases are a match to TRBD1. Germline values: CDR1 SNHLY, CDR2 FYNNEI. This CDR3 is 12 amino acids long. The J segment lost 8 bases and the V segment lost 6 bases, leaving 5 bases of the junction unmatched. CDR3 coding DNA: TGTGCCAGCAGGCCTACAGGGGGCAAGCAGTACTTC. It codes for CASRPTGGKQYF.

The rearrangement joins TRBV18 to TRBJ2-1, with 9 bases lining up with TRBD2. The V and J ends lost 2 bases and 5 bases, in that order; junction bases with no gene match: 4. Germline V gives CDR1 KGHSH, CDR2 LQKENI. The CDR3 totals 15 residues. This CDR3 reads CASSPETSGNNEQFF. CDR3 nucleotides: TGTGCCAGCTCACCAGAGACTAGCGGAAACAATGAGCAGTTCTTC.

The chain joins TRBV24-1 to TRBJ2-7; possible D gene TRBD1, 6 bases. The CDR3 extends over 10 amino acids. V was trimmed by 10 bases and J by 7 bases, leaving 10 bases between them. Germline CDR1 is KGHDR and CDR2 is SFDVKD. Here the CDR3 DNA reads TGTGCCACAACAGGGTTGGAGCAGTACTTC. Translation gives CATTGLEQYF.

J is TRBJ2-3 and V is TRBV6-5; 10 bases are a match to TRBD2. V lost 7 bases, J lost 6 bases, and 7 bases stayed unmatched. The CDR3 has 14 residues. Looked up from germline, CDR1 is MNHEY and CDR2 is SVGAGI. The CDR3 DNA reads as TGTGCCAGCAAGCGGGAGGGCCGGGGGGATACGCAGTATTTT. Protein product: CASKREGRGDTQYF.

The J gene is TRBJ2-1, the V gene TRBV5-6; 14 nucleotides match TRBD2. Germline trimming cut 5 bases from V and 0 bases from J; bases unmatched to any gene: 4. The CDR3 covers 17 residues. Germline V gene sequence: CDR1 SGHDT, CDR2 YYEEEE. DNA for the CDR3: TGTGCCAGCAGGAAGACTAGCGGGAGGGGCTCCTACAATGAGCAGTTCTTC. As protein: CASRKTSGRGSYNEQFF. The full variable domain, completed using reference TRBV5-6 and TRBJ2-1, is DAGVTQSPTHLIKTRGQQVTLRCSPKSGHDTVSWYQQALGQGPQFIFQYYEEEERQRGNFPDRFSGHQFPNYSSELNVNALLLGDSALYLCASRKTSGRGSYNEQFFGPGTRLTVL.

This clone was seen a few times. V usage is TRBV6-2 or TRBV6-3 and J usage is TRBJ2-7; 7 nucleotides match TRBD2. Germline CDR1 reads MNHEY; CDR2 reads SVGEGT. This CDR3 has 15 residues. After removal of 2 bases from V and 5 bases from J, the junction contained 9 bases not matched to a gene. CDR3: CASSYARAGAHEQYF. CDR3 DNA sequence: TGTGCCAGCAGTTACGCCCGGGCGGGAGCACACGAGCAGTACTTC.

The J gene is TRBJ1-3, the V gene TRBV6-5; D call uncertain. With 7 bases removed from V and 0 bases from J, the gap between germline ends came to 10 bases. This CDR3 is built from 14 residues. CDR1 and CDR2 (germline): MNHEY, SVGAGI. CDR3 protein: CASTRAVSGNTIYF. CDR3 nucleotide sequence: TGTGCCAGCACCCGCGCCGTCTCTGGAAACACCATATATTTT.

The chain uses TRBV5-8 and TRBJ2-7, with TRBD2 matching over 8 bases. The CDR3 sequence is 14 residues long. V was clipped by 2 bases and J by 4 bases; unmatched bases: 5. Germline V CDR1 and CDR2: SGHTS, YDEGEE. This CDR3 reads CASSFGRGFYEQYF. DNA of the CDR3: TGTGCCAGCAGCTTCGGGAGGGGATTTTACGAGCAGTACTTC.

The chain couples TRBV5-1 to TRBJ2-7; 7 bases are shared with TRBD1. This CDR3 is built from 14 residues. CDR1 and CDR2 from the germline V gene are SGHRS and YFSETQ. Trimming cost V 2 bases and J 2 bases; bases outside gene matches: 4. CDR3 residues: CASSLQGSAYEQYF. The CDR3 nucleotides are TGCGCCAGCAGCTTACAGGGGAGTGCCTACGAGCAGTACTTC.